Sequencing of this TCR beta chain was carried out in a study of PD-1 blockade in classical Hodgkin lymphoma. The CDR3 runs to 14 residues. Germline assignment: CDR1 SEHNR and CDR2 FQNEAQ (reference sequence). Between the trimmed V and J ends, which lost 5 bases and 3 bases, there was a span of 13 bases. Generated by immunoSEQ multiplex PCR, the TCRdb table keeps only in-frame clones and is missing some. This table has 21,000 or so clones, 70% to 85% appearing once. Brentuximab vedotin exposure varied among the patients, all of whom had relapsed after autologous stem cell transplantation. The TCR originated in a human donor with classical Hodgkin lymphoma. This specimen consisted of peripheral blood mononuclear cells (PBMCs), obtained at baseline. The rearrangement uses TRBV7-9 and TRBJ1-2; possible D gene TRBD1, 5 bases. The CDR3 reads CASSPAGGDYGYTF. CDR3 sequence (DNA): TGTGCCAGCAGCCCCGCGGGGGGAGACTATGGCTACACCTTC.